Shown below are 4 T cell receptor beta chains from a single sample sequenced in a study of CD8 T cells in ankylosing spondylitis. A single record per CDR3 protein comes from TCRdb applying MiXCR to the 5' RACE reads. This sample carries roughly 160,000 distinct CDR3 sequences, approximately 10% of them seen once, and the ten largest clones take about 28%. Source material: blood, either unsorted or a sorted T cell fraction (not recorded which). Receptor source: a male donor with ankylosing spondylitis or in good health (not recorded which).

There are many counts of this clonotype. The rearrangement uses TRBV29-1 and TRBJ2-7; D unclear. V was pared by 8 bases and J by 3 bases, with 14 bases between. The CDR3 runs to 12 residues. Germline V gene data show CDR1 as SQVTM and CDR2 as ANQGSEA. CDR3 in amino acids: CSSLVGNYEQYF. The CDR3 DNA is TGCAGCAGCTTGGTAGGCAACTACGAGCAGTACTTC.

A remark on this clonotype: One end of the junction does not line up with germline, which may come from a read error. The V gene is TRBV20-1, the J gene TRBJ2-6; weak D call: TRBD1 (6 bases). CDR3 size: 17 residues. The germline CDR1 and CDR2 sequences are DFQATT and SNEGSKA (reference sequence). CDR3 sequence reads: CCAEETGPRSGANVLTF. Here the CDR3 DNA reads TGCTGTGCGGAAGAGACAGGCCCGCGCTCTGGGGCCAACGTCCTGACTTTC.

There are many counts of this clonotype. CDR3 protein: CSPGQGIKAFF. DNA of the CDR3: TGCAGTCCGGGACAGGGCATTAAAGCTTTCTTT. The chain has TRBV20-1 and TRBJ1-1; TRBD1 matches 9 bases. The CDR3 has 11 residues. Germline-derived CDR1 and CDR2 are DFQATT and SNEGSKA (reference sequence). V shed 8 bases, J shed 9 bases, and the junction held 7 bases outside the gene matches.

This clonotype has ten or more counts. This sequence joins TRBV10-3 and TRBJ2-1, with D perhaps TRBD1 (6 bases). The CDR3 is 15 amino acids. V lost 0 bases and J 4 bases, leaving 10 bases between the germline ends. Germline lookup yields CDR1 ENHRY and CDR2 SYGVKD. The CDR3 DNA follows: TGTGCCATCAGTGAGTCCAGGGGCCAATACAATGAGCAGTTCTTC. It is translated as CAISESRGQYNEQFF.